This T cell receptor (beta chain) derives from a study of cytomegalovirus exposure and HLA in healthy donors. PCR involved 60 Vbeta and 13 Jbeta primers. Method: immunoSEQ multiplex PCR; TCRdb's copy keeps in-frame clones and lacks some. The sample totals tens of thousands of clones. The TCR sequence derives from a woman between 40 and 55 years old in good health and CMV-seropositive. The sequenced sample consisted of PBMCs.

CDR3 amino acids: CASSLGGPVSGNTIYF. For the CDR3, the DNA is TGCGCCAGCAGCTTGGGGGGGCCAGTTTCTGGAAACACCATATATTTT. The chain uses TRBV5-1 and TRBJ1-3; maybe TRBD1 (6 bases). Germline CDR1 is SGHRS and CDR2 is YFSETQ. V was trimmed by 0 bases and J by 1 base, leaving 11 bases between them. The CDR3 is made up of 16 amino acids.